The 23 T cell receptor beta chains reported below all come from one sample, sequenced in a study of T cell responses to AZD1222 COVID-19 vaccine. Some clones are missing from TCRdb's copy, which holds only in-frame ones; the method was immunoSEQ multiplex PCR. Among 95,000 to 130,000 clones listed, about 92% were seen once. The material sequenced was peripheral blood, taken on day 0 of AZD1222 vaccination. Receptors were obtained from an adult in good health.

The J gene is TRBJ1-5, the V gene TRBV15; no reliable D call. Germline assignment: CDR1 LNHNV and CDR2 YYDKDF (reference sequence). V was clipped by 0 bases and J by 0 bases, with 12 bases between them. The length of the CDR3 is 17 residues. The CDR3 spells CATSREQLSYSNQPQHF. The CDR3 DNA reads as TGTGCCACCAGCAGAGAACAGTTAAGTTATAGCAATCAGCCCCAGCATTTT. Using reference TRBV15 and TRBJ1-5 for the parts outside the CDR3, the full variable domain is DAMVIQNPRYQVTQFGKPVTLSCSQTLNHNVMYWYQQKSSQAPKLLFHYYDKDFNNEADTPDNFQSRRPNTSFCFLDIRSPGLGDTAMYLCATSREQLSYSNQPQHFGDGTRLSIL.

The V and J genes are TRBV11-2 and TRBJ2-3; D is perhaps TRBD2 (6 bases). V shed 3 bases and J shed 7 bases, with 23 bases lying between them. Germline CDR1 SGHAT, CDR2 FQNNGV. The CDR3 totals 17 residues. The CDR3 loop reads CASSLGRSGPTSHTQYF. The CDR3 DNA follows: TGTGCCAGCAGCTTGGGGCGTAGCGGTCCGACCTCGCATACGCAGTATTTT.

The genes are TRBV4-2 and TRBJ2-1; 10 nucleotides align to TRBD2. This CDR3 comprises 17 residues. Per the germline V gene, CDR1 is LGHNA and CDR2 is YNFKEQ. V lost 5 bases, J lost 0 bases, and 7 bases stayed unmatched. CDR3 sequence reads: CASSSRTSGSSYNEQFF. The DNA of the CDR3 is TGTGCCAGCAGCTCAAGGACTAGCGGTAGCTCCTACAATGAGCAGTTCTTC.

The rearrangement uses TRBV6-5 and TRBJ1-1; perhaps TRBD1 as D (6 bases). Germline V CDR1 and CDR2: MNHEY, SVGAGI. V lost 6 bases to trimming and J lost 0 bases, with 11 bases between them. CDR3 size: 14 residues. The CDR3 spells CASSRPGVNTEAFF. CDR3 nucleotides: TGTGCCAGCAGCCGACCAGGGGTGAACACTGAAGCTTTCTTT.

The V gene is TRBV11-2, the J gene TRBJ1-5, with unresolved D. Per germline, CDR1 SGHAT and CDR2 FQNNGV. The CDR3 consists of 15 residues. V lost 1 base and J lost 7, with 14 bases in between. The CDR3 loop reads CASSLGGGLAQPQHF. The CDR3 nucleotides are TGTGCCAGCAGCTTAGGTGGCGGTTTAGCGCAGCCCCAGCATTTT.

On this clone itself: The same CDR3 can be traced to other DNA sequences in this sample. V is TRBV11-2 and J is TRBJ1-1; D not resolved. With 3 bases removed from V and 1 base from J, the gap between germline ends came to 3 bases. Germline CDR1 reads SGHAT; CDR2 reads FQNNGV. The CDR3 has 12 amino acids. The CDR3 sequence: CASSFGNTEAFF. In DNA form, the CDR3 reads TGTGCCAGCAGCTTTGGGAACACTGAAGCTTTCTTT.

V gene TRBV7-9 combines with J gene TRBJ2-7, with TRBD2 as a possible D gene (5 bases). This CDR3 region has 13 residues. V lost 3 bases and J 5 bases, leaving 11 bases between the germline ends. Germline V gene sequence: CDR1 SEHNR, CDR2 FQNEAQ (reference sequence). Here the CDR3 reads CASSFGKPHEQYF. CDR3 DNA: TGTGCCAGCAGCTTCGGGAAACCCCACGAGCAGTACTTC.

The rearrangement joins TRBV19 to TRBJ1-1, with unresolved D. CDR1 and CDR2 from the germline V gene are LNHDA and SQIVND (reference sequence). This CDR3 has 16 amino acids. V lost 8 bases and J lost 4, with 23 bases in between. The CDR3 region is CASSWGSGVGGTEAFF. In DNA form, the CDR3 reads TGTGCCAGTTCTTGGGGTAGCGGGGTAGGAGGCACTGAAGCTTTCTTT.

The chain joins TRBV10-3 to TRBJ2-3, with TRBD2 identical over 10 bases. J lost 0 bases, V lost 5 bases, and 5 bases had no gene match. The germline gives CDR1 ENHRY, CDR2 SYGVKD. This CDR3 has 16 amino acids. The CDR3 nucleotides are TGTGCCATCAGTTCCGGACTAGCGGTTAGCACAGATACGCAGTATTTT. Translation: CAISSGLAVSTDTQYF.

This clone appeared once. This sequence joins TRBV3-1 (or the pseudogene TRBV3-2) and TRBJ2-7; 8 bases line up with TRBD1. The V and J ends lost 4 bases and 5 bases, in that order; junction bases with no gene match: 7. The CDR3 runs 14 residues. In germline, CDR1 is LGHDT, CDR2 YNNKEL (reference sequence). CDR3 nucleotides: TGTGCCAGCAGCCCTTGGACAGGGAGGAACGAGCAGTACTTC. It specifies CASSPWTGRNEQYF.

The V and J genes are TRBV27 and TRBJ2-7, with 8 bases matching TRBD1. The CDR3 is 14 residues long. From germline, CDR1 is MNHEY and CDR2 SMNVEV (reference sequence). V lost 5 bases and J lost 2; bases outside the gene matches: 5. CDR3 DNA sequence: TGTGCCAGCAGTCACGGACAGGGCCCCTACGAGCAGTACTTC. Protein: CASSHGQGPYEQYF.

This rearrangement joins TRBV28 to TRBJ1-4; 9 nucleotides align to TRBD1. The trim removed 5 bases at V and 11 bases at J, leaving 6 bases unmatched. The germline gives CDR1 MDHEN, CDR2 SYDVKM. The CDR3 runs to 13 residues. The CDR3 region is CASSGQGIWKLFF. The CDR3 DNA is TGTGCCAGCAGTGGACAGGGGATTTGGAAACTGTTTTTT.

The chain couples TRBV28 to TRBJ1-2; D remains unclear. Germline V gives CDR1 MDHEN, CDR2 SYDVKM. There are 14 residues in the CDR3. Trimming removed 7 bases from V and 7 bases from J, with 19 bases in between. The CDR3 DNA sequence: TGTGCCAGCAATCCCACTGGGGTTGCGGTTGGCTACACCTTC. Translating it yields CASNPTGVAVGYTF.

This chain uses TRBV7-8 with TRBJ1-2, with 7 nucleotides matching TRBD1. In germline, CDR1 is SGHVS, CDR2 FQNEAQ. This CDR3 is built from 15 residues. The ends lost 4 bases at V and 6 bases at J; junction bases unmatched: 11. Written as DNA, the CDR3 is TGTGCCAGCAGCTCTGCTGAGAAGGGGGCCCATGGCTACACCTTC. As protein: CASSSAEKGAHGYTF.

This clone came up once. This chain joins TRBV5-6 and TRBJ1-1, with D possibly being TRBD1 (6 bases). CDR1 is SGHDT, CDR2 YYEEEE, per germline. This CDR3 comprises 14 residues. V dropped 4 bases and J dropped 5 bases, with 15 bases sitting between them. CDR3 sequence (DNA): TGTGCCAGCAGCACAAGAGGGGGGACGACTGAAGCTTTCTTT. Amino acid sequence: CASSTRGGTTEAFF.

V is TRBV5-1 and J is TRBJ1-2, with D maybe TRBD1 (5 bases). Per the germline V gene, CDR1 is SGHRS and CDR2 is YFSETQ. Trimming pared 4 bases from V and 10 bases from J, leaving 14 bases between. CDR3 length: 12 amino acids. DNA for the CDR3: TGCGCCAGCAGCGGGACGGCTGTTGACTACACCTTC. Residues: CASSGTAVDYTF.

In DNA form, the CDR3 reads TGCAGCGTTGGAGGGTTACGAAACACCATATATTTT. Translated, it gives CSVGGLRNTIYF. V gene TRBV29-1 combines with J gene TRBJ1-3, with D unresolved. CDR1 is SQVTM, CDR2 ANQGSEA, per germline. The CDR3 is 12 residues long. With 4 bases removed from V and 5 bases from J, the gap between germline ends came to 9 bases.

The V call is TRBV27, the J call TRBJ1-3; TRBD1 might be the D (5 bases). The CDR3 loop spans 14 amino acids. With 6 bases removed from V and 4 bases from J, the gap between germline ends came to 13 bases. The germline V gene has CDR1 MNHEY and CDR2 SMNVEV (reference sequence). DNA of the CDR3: TGTGCCAGCAGGGACGTGGCAGGGGGAAACACCATATATTTT. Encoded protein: CASRDVAGGNTIYF.

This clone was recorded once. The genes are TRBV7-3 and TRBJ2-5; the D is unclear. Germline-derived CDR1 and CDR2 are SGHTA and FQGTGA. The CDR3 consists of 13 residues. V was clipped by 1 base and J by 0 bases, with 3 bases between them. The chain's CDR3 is CASSLMHQETQYF. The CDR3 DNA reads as TGTGCCAGCAGCTTAATGCACCAAGAGACCCAGTACTTC.

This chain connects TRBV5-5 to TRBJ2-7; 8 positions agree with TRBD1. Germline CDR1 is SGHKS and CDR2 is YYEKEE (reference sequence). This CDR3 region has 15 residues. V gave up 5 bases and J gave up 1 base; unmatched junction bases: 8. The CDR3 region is CASRPGQEFSYEQYF. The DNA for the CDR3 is TGTGCCAGCAGGCCGGGACAGGAATTTTCCTACGAGCAGTACTTC.

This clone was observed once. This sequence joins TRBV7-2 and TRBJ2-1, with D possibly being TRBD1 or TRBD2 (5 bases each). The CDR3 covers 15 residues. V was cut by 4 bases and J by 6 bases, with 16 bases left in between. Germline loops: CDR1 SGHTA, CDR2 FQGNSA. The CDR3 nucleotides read TGTGCCAGCAGCTACGTCCGAGAGGGGAGCAATGAGCAGTTCTTC. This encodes CASSYVREGSNEQFF.

The CDR3 bases are TGTGCCAGCAGTTTACGGGCCTCCAATGAGCAGTTCTTC. It translates to CASSLRASNEQFF. V is TRBV28 and J is TRBJ2-1; D not resolved. Germline CDR1 is MDHEN and CDR2 is SYDVKM. V was trimmed by 2 bases and J by 6 bases, leaving 8 bases between them. This CDR3 is built from 13 residues. Variable domain in full (rest from reference TRBV28 and TRBJ2-1): DVKVTQSSRYLVKRTGEKVFLECVQDMDHENMFWYRQDPGLGLRLIYFSYDVKMKEKGDIPEGYSVSREKKERFSLILESASTNQTSMYLCASSLRASNEQFFGPGTRLTVL.

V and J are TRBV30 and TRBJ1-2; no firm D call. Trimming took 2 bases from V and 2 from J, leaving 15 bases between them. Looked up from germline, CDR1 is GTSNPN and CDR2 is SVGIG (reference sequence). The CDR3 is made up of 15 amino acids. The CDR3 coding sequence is TGTGCCTGGAGTTCGCCCGACGGGATGAACTATGGCTACACCTTC. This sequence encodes CAWSSPDGMNYGYTF.